Following are 20 T cell receptor beta chains from one sample sequenced in a study of OX40 agonist ivuxolimab in advanced cancers. Profiling relied on immunoSEQ multiplex PCR, and the TCRdb table lists in-frame clones only, not all of them. The sample holds roughly 45,000 clones, about three quarters seen once. Sample: CD4+ or CD8+ T cells sorted from blood, taken in a trial of the OX40 agonist ivuxolimab. Receptors originate from an adult with an advanced solid tumor such as melanoma, head and neck, liver or kidney cancer.

The gene calls are TRBV15 and TRBJ1-5; D is ambiguous. Germline V gives CDR1 LNHNV, CDR2 YYDKDF (reference sequence). CDR3 length: 13 amino acids. Deletions cut 8 bases from V and 2 bases from J, with 10 bases between. Written as DNA, the CDR3 is TGTGCCACCCGAAACGGGGGCAATCAGCCCCAGCATTTT. It translates to CATRNGGNQPQHF.

The chain combines TRBV21-1 with TRBJ2-5; TRBD2 reflects the table's D call only, with no check against the DNA. TRBV21-1 is termed a pseudogene. The CDR3 has 15 residues. CDR3 sequence: CASSKRAGNQETQYF. As DNA, the CDR3 is TGTGCCAGCAGCAAACGAGCGGGGAATCAAGAGACCCAGTACTTC.

The J gene is TRBJ2-5, the V gene TRBV6-6, with 10 nucleotides matching TRBD1. The assigned J gene may be wrong: the sequence end matches TRBJ2-7 better. The CDR3 has 15 amino acids. Per the germline V gene, CDR1 is MNHNY and CDR2 is SVGAGI (reference sequence). The chain's CDR3 is CASSYSGQGNYEQYF. CDR3 nucleotides: TGTGCCAGCAGTTACTCGGGACAGGGGAATTACGAGCAGTACTTC.

Here the CDR3 reads CASSLVGGGRETQYF. For the CDR3, the DNA is TGTGCCAGCAGCTTAGTTGGGGGAGGGCGAGAGACCCAGTACTTC. This chain connects TRBV11-2 to TRBJ2-5; 7 bases are shared with TRBD2. Germline CDR1 reads SGHAT; CDR2 reads FQNNGV. The V and J ends lost 1 base and 4 bases, in that order; junction bases with no gene match: 6. This CDR3 region has 15 residues.

The CDR3 loop is CASSRGRSNTGELFF. DNA of the CDR3: TGTGCCAGCAGTCGGGGCAGGTCGAACACCGGGGAGCTGTTTTTT. The chain couples TRBV5-4 to TRBJ2-2, with D tentatively TRBD1 or TRBD2 (5 bases each). The CDR3 extends over 15 amino acids. Trimming removed 5 bases from V and 0 bases from J, with 11 bases in between. Germline V gene sequence: CDR1 SGHNT, CDR2 YYREEE (reference sequence).

CDR3 amino acids: CASSVTSGTYTGELFF. The CDR3 bases are TGTGCCAGCAGCGTTACTAGCGGCACTTACACCGGGGAGCTGTTTTTT. V gene TRBV9 combines with J gene TRBJ2-2; 8 bases match TRBD2. With V trimmed by 2 bases and J by 3 bases, 6 bases remained unmatched. The CDR3 extends over 16 amino acids. The V gene's germline CDR1 is SGDLS and CDR2 YYNGEE.

The genes are TRBV5-1 and TRBJ2-5, with D possibly being TRBD1 (5 bases). V was clipped by 1 base and J by 5 bases, with 12 bases between them. The CDR3 consists of 14 residues. The germline CDR1 and CDR2 sequences are SGHRS and YFSETQ. CDR3 in amino acids: CASSLPRGQETQYF. In nucleotides, the CDR3 is TGCGCCAGCAGCTTGCCAAGGGGTCAGGAGACCCAGTACTTC.

The rearrangement links TRBV7-2 to TRBJ2-1, with TRBD2 matching 7 bases. Germline trimming cut 1 base from V and 3 bases from J; bases unmatched to any gene: 3. CDR1 and CDR2 (germline): SGHTA, FQGNSA. CDR3 length: 15 amino acids. For the CDR3, the DNA is TGTGCCAGCAGCTTAGGTCTAGCGGTCTACAATGAGCAGTTCTTC. Its protein is CASSLGLAVYNEQFF.

The chain joins TRBV27 to TRBJ2-6, with 7 bases matching TRBD1. The CDR3 contains 17 residues. V lost 3 bases to trimming and J lost 1 base; unmatched junction nucleotides: 6. In germline, CDR1 is MNHEY, CDR2 SMNVEV (reference sequence). CDR3 DNA sequence: TGTGCCAGCAGTTTGTTCGACAGGGCGTCTGGGGCCAACGTCCTGACTTTC. Translated: CASSLFDRASGANVLTF.

V usage is TRBV7-8 and J usage is TRBJ2-1; TRBD2 aligns across 9 bases. Germline-derived CDR1 and CDR2 are SGHVS and FQNEAQ. The CDR3 runs 15 residues. Unmatched junction bases numbered 3, after V lost 4 bases and J lost 2 bases. This CDR3 reads CASSYSSGTYNEQFF. The CDR3 nucleotides read TGTGCCAGCAGCTACTCTAGCGGGACCTACAATGAGCAGTTCTTC.

This chain uses TRBV20-1 with TRBJ2-1; D might be TRBD2 (5 bases). The CDR3 sequence is 10 residues long. The ends were cut back, 7 bases at V and 10 bases at J, with 11 bases in the middle. In germline, CDR1 is DFQATT, CDR2 SNEGSKA (reference sequence). The CDR3 spells CSGGWREQFF. The CDR3 region has the DNA TGCAGTGGAGGGTGGAGGGAGCAGTTCTTC.

V and J are TRBV10-1 and TRBJ2-7, with 8 bases fitting TRBD2. The CDR3 sequence is 16 residues long. J gave up 3 bases and V 7 bases, and 14 bases lay outside the gene matches. Germline-derived CDR1 and CDR2 are WNHNN and SYGVQD (reference sequence). The CDR3 reads CASTVLGLAGLYEQYF. CDR3 DNA sequence: TGCGCCAGCACCGTCTTGGGGCTAGCGGGCCTCTACGAGCAGTACTTC.

The gene calls are TRBV28 and TRBJ1-4, with a weak D call TRBD1 (6 bases). CDR1 MDHEN and CDR2 SYDVKM come from the germline V gene. The length of the CDR3 is 15 residues. V was shortened by 3 bases and J by 2 bases, with 10 bases between the two germline ends. CDR3 loop: CASSLFGGTNEKLFF. The CDR3 coding sequence is TGTGCCAGCAGTTTGTTTGGGGGCACTAATGAAAAACTGTTTTTT.

This clone appeared a few times. V and J are TRBV6-5 and TRBJ1-1; possible D gene TRBD1, 5 bases. This CDR3 region has 15 residues. Between the trimmed V and J ends, which lost 0 bases and 6 bases, there was a span of 14 bases. The germline CDR1 and CDR2 sequences are MNHEY and SVGAGI. The CDR3 loop reads CASSYSFGRVSEAFF. In nucleotides, the CDR3 is TGTGCCAGCAGTTACTCATTCGGCAGGGTGTCTGAAGCTTTCTTT.

The chain carries TRBV7-9 and TRBJ2-3, with TRBD2 matching 12 bases. V was clipped by 5 bases and J by 2 bases; unmatched bases: 5. CDR1 is SEHNR, CDR2 FQNEAQ, per germline (reference sequence). The CDR3 contains 16 residues. DNA for the CDR3: TGTGCCAGCAGCAACGGACTAGCGGGGCACACAGATACGCAGTATTTT. It translates to CASSNGLAGHTDTQYF.

The rearrangement joins TRBV7-9 to TRBJ2-5, with TRBD2 identical over 7 bases. Germline CDR1 reads SEHNR; CDR2 reads FQNEAQ (reference sequence). The CDR3 length is 15 residues. The J segment lost 5 bases and the V segment lost 4 bases, leaving 10 bases of the junction unmatched. Here the CDR3 reads CASSSGLPSGETQYF. In DNA, the CDR3 is TGTGCCAGCAGCTCGGGACTACCGTCGGGGGAGACCCAGTACTTC.

The chain carries TRBV4-1 and TRBJ2-1, with 7 bases lining up with TRBD2. This CDR3 comprises 20 residues. The germline V gene has CDR1 MGHRA and CDR2 YSYEKL. The V and J ends lost 3 bases and 6 bases, in that order; junction bases with no gene match: 23. CDR3 protein: CASSHRHLPTGTSGGNEQFF. The CDR3 DNA sequence: TGCGCCAGCAGCCATCGACACCTACCGACCGGGACCTCGGGGGGCAATGAGCAGTTCTTC.

V is TRBV15 and J is TRBJ2-4; tentative D call: TRBD1 (6 bases). Trimming pared 1 base from V and 2 bases from J, leaving 9 bases between. The length of the CDR3 is 15 residues. The V gene's germline CDR1 is LNHNV and CDR2 YYDKDF (reference sequence). CDR3 sequence (DNA): TGTGCCACCAGCAGAGGGGGACAAACCAAAAACATTCAGTACTTC. It codes for CATSRGGQTKNIQYF. Full variable domain (outside the CDR3, taken from reference TRBV15 and TRBJ2-4): DAMVIQNPRYQVTQFGKPVTLSCSQTLNHNVMYWYQQKSSQAPKLLFHYYDKDFNNEADTPDNFQSRRPNTSFCFLDIRSPGLGDTAMYLCATSRGGQTKNIQYFGAGTRLSVL.

V is TRBV5-1 and J is TRBJ1-4; 7 bases are a match to TRBD1. The trim removed 2 bases at V and 7 bases at J, leaving 11 bases unmatched. Germline V lookup: CDR1 SGHRS, CDR2 YFSETQ. CDR3 size: 16 residues. This chain's CDR3 is CASSLSPQGGGEKLFF. CDR3 sequence (DNA): TGCGCCAGCAGCTTATCTCCCCAGGGGGGGGGTGAAAAACTGTTTTTT.

The J gene is TRBJ2-7, the V gene TRBV6-1; the D gene is possibly TRBD1 (5 bases). The V end was cut by 10 bases, the J end by 1 base, with 17 bases between. Per germline, CDR1 MNHNS and CDR2 SASEGT. CDR3 size: 14 residues. CDR3 nucleotides: TGTGCCACCACTTGGCAGGGCAGTTCCTACGAGCAGTACTTC. Its translation: CATTWQGSSYEQYF.